These 25 T cell receptor beta chains share one sample of origin, sequenced in a study of T-cell memory formation after mild COVID-19. TCRdb re-analysed the 5' RACE reads in MiXCR, keeping a single row per CDR3 protein. Among about 300,000 distinct CDR3 sequences, approximately 19% were seen once, and the ten largest hold around a fifth. The source material was PBMCs or a T cell subset sorted from them (not recorded which). The origin of the receptors is a man aged 18 to 35 who had mild COVID-19 (a few samples of this study predate the infection). Cell type and time point are not known.

The chain combines TRBV2 with TRBJ2-7, with 9 bases that match TRBD1. The CDR3 totals 14 residues. CDR1 and CDR2 from the germline V gene are SNHLY and FYNNEI. J lost 4 bases, V lost 5 bases, and 6 bases had no gene match. CDR3 region: CASSRTGEVYEQYF. The CDR3 DNA follows: TGTGCCAGCAGTAGGACAGGGGAGGTTTACGAGCAGTACTTC.

This sequence joins TRBV20-1 and TRBJ2-1; D gene uncertain. CDR3 length: 12 amino acids. The germline CDR1 and CDR2 sequences are DFQATT and SNEGSKA (reference sequence). The germline V and J ends were trimmed by 6 bases and 4 bases, with 10 bases remaining between them. CDR3 sequence: CSARVAYNEQFF. CDR3 bases: TGCAGTGCCCGTGTGGCATACAATGAGCAGTTCTTC.

The J gene is TRBJ2-7, the V gene TRBV7-2, with D tentatively TRBD1 or TRBD2 (5 bases each). The germline CDR1 and CDR2 sequences are SGHTA and FQGNSA. V was trimmed by 8 bases and J by 7 bases, leaving 18 bases between them. There are 13 residues in the CDR3. CDR3 region: CASQTTGPGEQYF. DNA for the CDR3: TGTGCCAGCCAGACAACGGGGCCAGGAGAGCAGTACTTC. Looking up the rest from reference TRBV7-2 and TRBJ2-7 gives the full variable domain: GAGVSQSPSNKVTEKGKDVELRCDPISGHTALYWYRQSLGQGLEFLIYFQGNSAPDKSGLPSDRFSAERTGGSVSTLTIQRTQQEDSAVYLCASQTTGPGEQYFGPGTRLTVT.

This clonotype occurred a few times. V is TRBV12-3 or TRBV12-4 and J is TRBJ2-3, with 12 bases aligning to TRBD2. The CDR3 length is 15 residues. Trimming at V came to 5 bases and at J to 2 bases, leaving 2 bases not matched to a gene. Here the CDR3 reads CASSGLAGYTDTQYF. The CDR3 nucleotides read TGTGCCAGCAGTGGACTAGCGGGGTACACAGATACGCAGTATTTT.

The sample holds a few counts of this clonotype. The gene calls are TRBV4-1 and TRBJ2-3; 10 bases match TRBD1. The V gene end was trimmed by 5 bases and the J gene end by 3 bases; junction bases not matched to a gene: 5. The CDR3 has 15 amino acids. CDR1 and CDR2 (germline): MGHRA, YSYEKL. The CDR3 loop reads CASSSRDRGTDTQYF. Written as DNA, the CDR3 is TGCGCCAGCAGCAGCCGGGACAGGGGAACAGATACGCAGTATTTT.

This clonotype showed up many times. V usage is TRBV2 and J usage is TRBJ2-7; D remains unclear. This CDR3 spans 10 amino acids. Germline V gene lookup returns CDR1 SNHLY and CDR2 FYNNEI. CDR3 sequence: CASSSYEQYV. The CDR3 DNA reads TGCGCCAGCAGCTCCTACGAGCAGTACGTC.

The gene calls are TRBV28 and TRBJ2-2; D call uncertain. The CDR3 runs to 14 residues. Trimming shortened V by 2 bases and J by 4 bases, and 8 bases separated the two germline ends. Germline assignment: CDR1 MDHEN and CDR2 SYDVKM. The CDR3 here is CASSLSLRTGELFF. CDR3 nucleotide sequence: TGTGCCAGCAGTTTAAGTCTTCGCACCGGGGAGCTGTTTTTT. Full variable domain (remainder filled in from reference TRBV28 and TRBJ2-2): DVKVTQSSRYLVKRTGEKVFLECVQDMDHENMFWYRQDPGLGLRLIYFSYDVKMKEKGDIPEGYSVSREKKERFSLILESASTNQTSMYLCASSLSLRTGELFFGEGSRLTVL.

J is TRBJ1-2 and V is TRBV7-9; possible D gene TRBD1, 6 bases. CDR3 length equals 13 residues. V gave up 4 bases and J gave up 8 bases, with 14 bases separating them. CDR1 SEHNR and CDR2 FQNEAQ come from the germline V gene (reference sequence). The CDR3 reads CASSSNRAQGYTF. DNA for the CDR3: TGTGCCAGCAGCTCAAACAGGGCCCAGGGCTACACCTTC.

V gene TRBV20-1 combines with J gene TRBJ2-3; tentatively, D is TRBD2 (6 bases). V was trimmed by 0 bases and J by 2 bases, leaving 12 bases between them. Looked up from germline, CDR1 is DFQATT and CDR2 is SNEGSKA (reference sequence). This CDR3 spans 15 amino acids. The CDR3, as DNA: TGCAGTGCTAGAGAAAACGGGGGAACCACAGATACGCAGTATTTT. It encodes CSARENGGTTDTQYF.

The CDR3 DNA follows: TGTGCCAGCAGTTTTGTAGGACAGCCCCAGCATTTT. Translated, it gives CASSFVGQPQHF. The rearrangement uses TRBV28 and TRBJ1-5; no clear D. Germline lookup yields CDR1 MDHEN and CDR2 SYDVKM. This CDR3 is 12 amino acids long. V lost 3 bases to trimming and J lost 7 bases, with 7 bases between them.

This chain uses TRBV12-3 or TRBV12-4 with TRBJ2-7; possibly TRBD1 or TRBD2 for D (5 bases each). V dropped 2 bases and J dropped 4 bases, with 15 bases sitting between them. The CDR3 covers 15 residues. The CDR3 DNA reads as TGTGCCAGCAGTTTACGGTCGACAGCGGATTACGAGCAGTACTTC. It codes for CASSLRSTADYEQYF.

This chain links TRBV5-1 with TRBJ2-1; the match to TRBD1 covers 12 bases. J gave up 8 bases and V 4 bases, and 4 bases lay outside the gene matches. Germline V lookup: CDR1 SGHRS, CDR2 YFSETQ. The CDR3 length is 14 residues. CDR3 in DNA: TGCGCCAGCAGCGGGGGACAGGGGGCGTATGAGCAGTTCTTC. Translated, it gives CASSGGQGAYEQFF.

This clonotype was seen more than once but under ten times. The gene calls are TRBV20-1 and TRBJ2-7; a possible D gene is TRBD2 (6 bases). CDR1 is DFQATT and CDR2 is SNEGSKA in the germline V gene (reference sequence). CDR3 size: 15 residues. The V and J ends lost 0 bases and 0 bases respectively, with 12 bases between them. CDR3 bases: TGCAGTGCTAGAGACGGCGGGGCGAGCTCCTACGAGCAGTACGTC. Protein product: CSARDGGASSYEQYV.

This clonotype has only a few counts. The chain has TRBV7-9 and TRBJ2-1; 10 nucleotides agree with TRBD2. V lost 8 bases, J lost 6 bases, and 10 bases stayed unmatched. The CDR3 extends over 15 amino acids. Germline CDR1 is SEHNR and CDR2 is FQNEAQ (reference sequence). DNA for the CDR3: TGTGCCAGCCCTCGGGGACTAGCGACAGGCAATGAGCAGTTCTTC. This gives the protein CASPRGLATGNEQFF.

This clonotype was seen a handful of times. The genes are TRBV7-9 and TRBJ2-7; possibly TRBD2 for D (7 bases). The CDR3 sequence is 17 residues long. V lost 1 base and J 0 bases, leaving 16 bases between the germline ends. From germline, CDR1 is SEHNR and CDR2 FQNEAQ (reference sequence). Here the CDR3 reads CASSLGVGGPLSYEQYV. CDR3 DNA: TGTGCCAGCAGCTTAGGAGTCGGGGGGCCCCTCTCCTACGAGCAGTACGTC.

In its sample, this clonotype was seen a few times. The genes are TRBV10-3 and TRBJ2-1, with D perhaps given as TRBD1 or TRBD2 (5 bases each). The CDR3 totals 13 residues. Germline V gene sequence: CDR1 ENHRY, CDR2 SYGVKD. V was trimmed by 8 bases and J by 5 bases, leaving 13 bases between them. CDR3 nucleotide sequence: TGTGCCATCGGCCGGGACCTAAACAATGAGCAGTTCTTC. Translation gives CAIGRDLNNEQFF.

This clonotype was seen a handful of times. The V gene is TRBV18, the J gene TRBJ1-1, with 7 bases matching TRBD1. Germline trimming cut 4 bases from V and 1 base from J; bases unmatched to any gene: 0. Germline values: CDR1 KGHSH, CDR2 LQKENI. There are 13 residues in the CDR3. In nucleotides, the CDR3 is TGTGCCAGCTCACAGGGGGCGAACACTGAAGCTTTCTTT. It encodes CASSQGANTEAFF.

The chain is built from TRBV10-1 and TRBJ2-3, with D hard to call. The CDR3 is made up of 13 amino acids. V was cut by 8 bases and J by 1 base, with 10 bases left in between. From germline, CDR1 is WNHNN and CDR2 SYGVQD (reference sequence). Here the CDR3 reads CASSAEGTDTQYF. The CDR3 DNA sequence: TGCGCCAGCTCCGCCGAGGGCACAGATACGCAGTATTTT.

Many counts were recorded for this clonotype. The chain employs TRBV5-5 and TRBJ2-5; the match to TRBD1 covers 7 bases. This CDR3 comprises 15 residues. CDR1 is SGHKS and CDR2 is YYEKEE in the germline V gene (reference sequence). V shed 2 bases and J 1 base; nucleotides not matched to a gene: 5. The CDR3 DNA sequence: TGTGCCAGCAGCTTACCTTCAGGGGGCCAAGAGACCCAGTACTTC. It specifies CASSLPSGGQETQYF.

The table lists this clonotype with many counts. The genes are TRBV29-1 and TRBJ1-1, with D possibly matching TRBD1 (6 bases). Germline CDR1 reads SQVTM; CDR2 reads ANQGSEA. With 5 bases removed from V and 0 bases from J, the gap between germline ends came to 13 bases. The CDR3 has 14 amino acids. The DNA of the CDR3 is TGCAGCGTTATCAGGGGCGGGGTGAACACTGAAGCTTTCTTT. Its protein product is CSVIRGGVNTEAFF.

This clonotype was counted between two and nine times. V is TRBV6-2 or TRBV6-3 and J is TRBJ1-2; no clear D. CDR1 is MNHEY, CDR2 SVGEGT, per germline. The V and J ends lost 6 bases and 4 bases respectively, with 15 bases between them. This CDR3 spans 14 amino acids. The CDR3 region is CASRTVDLGYGYTF. In DNA form, the CDR3 reads TGTGCCAGCAGGACGGTTGACTTAGGCTATGGCTACACCTTC.

This chain links TRBV19 with TRBJ2-3; maybe TRBD2 (6 bases). CDR3 length: 15 amino acids. CDR1 and CDR2 (germline): LNHDA, SQIVND (reference sequence). Trimming removed 8 bases at V and 3 bases at J, with 18 bases between. CDR3 DNA sequence: TGTGCCAGTTCCCGGGGGAATTTAGGTACAGATACGCAGTATTTT. Amino acid sequence: CASSRGNLGTDTQYF.

The chain joins TRBV5-6 to TRBJ1-5, with D uncertain. The CDR3 is 16 amino acids. Trimming stripped 4 bases from V and 2 bases from J, with 16 bases between. CDR1 and CDR2 (germline): SGHDT, YYEEEE. CDR3 sequence: CASSVTGFGGNQPQHF. CDR3 nucleotides: TGTGCCAGCAGCGTAACGGGATTTGGGGGCAATCAGCCCCAGCATTTT.

This clonotype has only a few counts. V usage is TRBV6-2 or TRBV6-3 and J usage is TRBJ1-1; D call uncertain. Trimming removed 4 bases from V and 6 bases from J, with 9 bases in between. In germline, CDR1 is MNHEY, CDR2 SVGEGT. This CDR3 contains 12 residues. DNA for the CDR3: TGTGCCAGCAGTTCACAGATCGCTGAAGCTTTCTTT. The encoded protein is CASSSQIAEAFF.

This clonotype was seen a handful of times. V is TRBV28 and J is TRBJ1-5; no clear D gene. V shed 6 bases and J shed 9 bases, with 12 bases lying between them. The germline V gene encodes CDR1 MDHEN and CDR2 SYDVKM. The CDR3 covers 12 residues. CDR3 amino acids: CASRSWLGPQHF. The DNA of the CDR3 is TGTGCCAGCAGGAGTTGGCTAGGGCCCCAGCATTTT.